This T cell receptor (beta chain) was sequenced for a study of blood T cell repertoires in COVID-19. Study details: Whether acute or convalescent, the COVID-19 samples came from the United States, Italy and Spain. Sources were T cells, B-cell-depleted T cells, or PBMCs; the material itself was cDNA or gDNA.

This clone was seen only a few times. Germline V gene data show CDR1 as WNHNN and CDR2 as SYGVQD (reference sequence). V lost 6 bases, J lost 0 bases, and 11 bases lay in between. The CDR3 runs to 15 residues. The authors' processing: The authors estimated nucleated cell counts from reference gene primer amplification. This table comes from immunoSEQ multiplex PCR, and its TCRdb copy is limited to in-frame clones, with some not included. Clone size and V and J calls were adopted from that table, with D and trimming inferred from the DNA. The sample holds fewer than 150,000 clones, about 80% seen once.

The rearrangement links TRBV10-1 to TRBJ2-2; D is undetermined. The specimen sequenced was peripheral blood. The clonotype comes from a woman aged 40 to 50 with acute or convalescent COVID-19. Here the CDR3 DNA reads TGCGCCAGCAGCCCGCGAGGCACGAACACCGGGGAGCTGTTTTTT. Its protein is CASSPRGTNTGELFF.